The present T cell receptor (beta chain) was sequenced within a study of cytomegalovirus exposure and HLA in healthy donors. Study background: An earlier analysis found around 100 million unique TCR beta sequences from about 190 million T cells.

PCR employed 60 Vbeta and 13 Jbeta primers. The repertoire was sequenced with immunoSEQ multiplex PCR; TCRdb's copy has only in-frame clones and lacks some. The sample has around 180,000 clones; approximately 80% are singletons. CDR3 length: 13 residues. V gave up 4 bases and J gave up 7 bases; unmatched junction bases: 7. Per the germline V gene, CDR1 is LGHNA and CDR2 is YNFKEQ. This clone was seen once. Its cognate antigen is unknown. Broader study findings: Usually a TCR sequence was rare, but some public TCRs were found in many donors. The authors listed 180 or so TCR beta chains as cytomegalovirus-associated.

The rearrangement joins TRBV4-2 to TRBJ2-7; TRBD2 aligns across 7 bases. The origin of this receptor is a man between 60 and 70 years old in good health and CMV-seronegative. Sequenced material: PBMCs. CDR3 DNA sequence: TGTGCCAGCAGCCTCGGACTAGAACTAGAGCAGTACTTC. Its translation: CASSLGLELEQYF.